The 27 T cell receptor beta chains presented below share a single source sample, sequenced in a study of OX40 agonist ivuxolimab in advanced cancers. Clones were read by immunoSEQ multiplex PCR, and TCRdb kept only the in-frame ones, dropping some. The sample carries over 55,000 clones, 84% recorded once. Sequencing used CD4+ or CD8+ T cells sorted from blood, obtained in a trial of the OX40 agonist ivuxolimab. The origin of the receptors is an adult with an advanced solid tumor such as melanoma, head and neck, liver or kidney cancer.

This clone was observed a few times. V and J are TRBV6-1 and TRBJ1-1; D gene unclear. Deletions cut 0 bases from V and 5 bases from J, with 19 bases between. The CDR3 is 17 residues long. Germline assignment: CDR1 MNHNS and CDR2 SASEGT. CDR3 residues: CASSEALRTAARTEAFF. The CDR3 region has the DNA TGTGCCAGCAGTGAAGCGCTTAGGACGGCGGCGAGGACTGAAGCTTTCTTT.

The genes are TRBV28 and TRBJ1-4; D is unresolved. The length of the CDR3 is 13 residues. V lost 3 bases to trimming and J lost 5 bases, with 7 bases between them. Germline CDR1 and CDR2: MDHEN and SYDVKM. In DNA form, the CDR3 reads TGTGCCAGCAGTTTTCACGGAAATGAAAAACTGTTTTTT. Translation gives CASSFHGNEKLFF.

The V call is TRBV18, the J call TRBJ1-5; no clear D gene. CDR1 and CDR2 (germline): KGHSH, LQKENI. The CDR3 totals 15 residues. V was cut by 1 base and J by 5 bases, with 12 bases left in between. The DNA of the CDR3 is TGTGCCAGCTCACCACAGGGCGGTAGGGATCAGCCCCAGCATTTT. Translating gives CASSPQGGRDQPQHF.

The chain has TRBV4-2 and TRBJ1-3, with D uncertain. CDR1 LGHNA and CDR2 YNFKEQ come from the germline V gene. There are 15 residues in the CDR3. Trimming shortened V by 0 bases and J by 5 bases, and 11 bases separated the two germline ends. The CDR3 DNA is TGTGCCAGCAGCCAAGATCGCCAGACCCGAAACACCATATATTTT. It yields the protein CASSQDRQTRNTIYF.

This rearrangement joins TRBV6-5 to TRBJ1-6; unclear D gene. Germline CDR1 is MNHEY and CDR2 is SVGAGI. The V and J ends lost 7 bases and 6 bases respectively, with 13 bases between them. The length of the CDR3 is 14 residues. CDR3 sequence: CASTPTPFNSPLHF. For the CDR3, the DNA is TGTGCCAGCACCCCTACCCCCTTTAATTCACCCCTCCACTTT.

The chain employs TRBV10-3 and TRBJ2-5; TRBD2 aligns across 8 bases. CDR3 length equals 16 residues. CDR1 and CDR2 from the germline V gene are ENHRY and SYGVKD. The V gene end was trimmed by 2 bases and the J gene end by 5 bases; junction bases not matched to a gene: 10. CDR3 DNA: TGTGCCATCAGTGAGCCCCAAGCGGGGGCGGGGGAGACCCAGTACTTC. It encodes CAISEPQAGAGETQYF.

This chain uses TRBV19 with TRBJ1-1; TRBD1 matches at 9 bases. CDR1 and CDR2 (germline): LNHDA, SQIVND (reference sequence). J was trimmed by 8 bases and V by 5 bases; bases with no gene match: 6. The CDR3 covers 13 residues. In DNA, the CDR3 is TGTGCCAGTAGTCCCATGACAGGGGGGGAAGCTTTCTTT. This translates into CASSPMTGGEAFF.

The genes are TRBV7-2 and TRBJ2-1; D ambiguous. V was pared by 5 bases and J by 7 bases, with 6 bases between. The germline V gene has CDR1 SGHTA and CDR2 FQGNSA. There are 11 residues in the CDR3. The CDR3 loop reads CASSPVNEQFF. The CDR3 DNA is TGTGCCAGCAGCCCCGTGAATGAGCAGTTCTTC.

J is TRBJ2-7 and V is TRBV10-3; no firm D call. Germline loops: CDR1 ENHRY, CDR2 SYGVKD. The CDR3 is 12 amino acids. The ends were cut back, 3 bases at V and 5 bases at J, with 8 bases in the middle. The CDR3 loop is CAISDQTHEQYF. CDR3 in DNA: TGTGCCATCAGTGATCAAACCCACGAGCAGTACTTC.

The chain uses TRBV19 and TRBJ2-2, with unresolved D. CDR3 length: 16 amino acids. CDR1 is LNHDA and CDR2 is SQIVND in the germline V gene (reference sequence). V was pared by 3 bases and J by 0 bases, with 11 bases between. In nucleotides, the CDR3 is TGTGCCAGTAGTATTGGTACAAGCGCGAACACCGGGGAGCTGTTTTTT. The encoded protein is CASSIGTSANTGELFF.

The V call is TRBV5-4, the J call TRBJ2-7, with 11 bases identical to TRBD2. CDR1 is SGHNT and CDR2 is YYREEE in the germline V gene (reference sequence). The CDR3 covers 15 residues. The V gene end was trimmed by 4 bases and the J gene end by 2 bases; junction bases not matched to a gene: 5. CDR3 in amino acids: CASSPGTSGPYEQYF. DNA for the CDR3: TGTGCCAGCAGCCCCGGGACTAGCGGACCCTACGAGCAGTACTTC.

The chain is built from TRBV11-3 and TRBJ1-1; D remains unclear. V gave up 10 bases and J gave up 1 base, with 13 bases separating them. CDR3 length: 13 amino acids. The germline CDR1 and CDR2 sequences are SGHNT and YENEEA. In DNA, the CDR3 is TGTGCCATCACGATGGCAAAGAACACTGAAGCTTTCTTT. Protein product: CAITMAKNTEAFF.

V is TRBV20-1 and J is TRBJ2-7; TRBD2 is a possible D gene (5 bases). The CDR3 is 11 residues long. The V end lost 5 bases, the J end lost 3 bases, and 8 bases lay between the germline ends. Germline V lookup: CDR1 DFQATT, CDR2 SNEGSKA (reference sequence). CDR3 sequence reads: CSAVLVYEQYF. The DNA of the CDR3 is TGCAGTGCTGTACTAGTCTACGAGCAGTACTTC.

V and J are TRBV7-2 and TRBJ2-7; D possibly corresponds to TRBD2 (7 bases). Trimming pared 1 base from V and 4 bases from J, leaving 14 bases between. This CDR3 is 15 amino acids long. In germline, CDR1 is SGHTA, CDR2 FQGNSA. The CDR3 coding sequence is TGTGCCAGCAGCTTAGTCGGGGGGCGATTTTACGAGCAGTACTTC. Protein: CASSLVGGRFYEQYF.

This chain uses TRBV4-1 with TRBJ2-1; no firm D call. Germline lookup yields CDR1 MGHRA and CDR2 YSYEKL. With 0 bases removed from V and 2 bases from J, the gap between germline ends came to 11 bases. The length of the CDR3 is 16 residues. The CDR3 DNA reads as TGCGCCAGCAGCCAAGAAGTGGCTGGAACCTACAATGAGCAGTTCTTC. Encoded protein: CASSQEVAGTYNEQFF.

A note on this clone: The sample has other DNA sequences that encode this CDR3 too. The CDR3 loop is CASRGGGNTEAFF. The DNA for the CDR3 is TGTGCCAGCAGAGGGGGGGGTAACACTGAAGCTTTCTTT. The chain couples TRBV6-1 to TRBJ1-1; weak D call: TRBD1 (6 bases). Germline V gene sequence: CDR1 MNHNS, CDR2 SASEGT. The CDR3 consists of 13 residues. Trimming took 6 bases from V and 2 from J, leaving 10 bases between them.

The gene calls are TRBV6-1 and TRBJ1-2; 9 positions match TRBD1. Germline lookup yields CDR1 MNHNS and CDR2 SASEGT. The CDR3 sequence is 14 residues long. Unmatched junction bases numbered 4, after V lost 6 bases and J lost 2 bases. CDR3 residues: CASRSGQGNYGYTF. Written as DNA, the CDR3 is TGTGCCAGCAGGTCAGGACAGGGGAACTATGGCTACACCTTC.

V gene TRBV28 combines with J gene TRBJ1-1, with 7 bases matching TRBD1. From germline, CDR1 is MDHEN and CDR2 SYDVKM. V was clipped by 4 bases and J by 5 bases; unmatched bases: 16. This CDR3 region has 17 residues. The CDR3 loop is CASSSRLKGALGTEAFF. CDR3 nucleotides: TGTGCCAGCAGTTCCAGACTTAAGGGGGCTTTAGGAACTGAAGCTTTCTTT.

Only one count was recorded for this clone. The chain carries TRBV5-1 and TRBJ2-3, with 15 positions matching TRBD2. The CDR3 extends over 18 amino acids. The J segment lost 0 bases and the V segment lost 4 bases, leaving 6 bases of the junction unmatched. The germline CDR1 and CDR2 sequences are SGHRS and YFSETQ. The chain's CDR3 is CASSLIGTSGGSTDTQYF. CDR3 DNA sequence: TGCGCCAGCAGCCTGATCGGGACTAGCGGGGGGAGCACAGATACGCAGTATTTT.

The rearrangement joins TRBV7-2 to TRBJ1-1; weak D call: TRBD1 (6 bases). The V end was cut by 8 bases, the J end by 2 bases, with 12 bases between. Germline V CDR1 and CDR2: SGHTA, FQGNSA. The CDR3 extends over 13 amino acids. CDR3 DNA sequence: TGTGCCAGCCAGTCACAGGGTAACACTGAAGCTTTCTTT. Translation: CASQSQGNTEAFF.

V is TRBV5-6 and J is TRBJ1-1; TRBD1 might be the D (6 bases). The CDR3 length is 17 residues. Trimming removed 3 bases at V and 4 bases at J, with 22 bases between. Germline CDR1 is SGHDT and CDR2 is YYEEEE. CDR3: CASSSLLTGATPTEAFF. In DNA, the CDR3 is TGTGCCAGCAGCTCACTTCTTACGGGGGCCACTCCCACTGAAGCTTTCTTT.

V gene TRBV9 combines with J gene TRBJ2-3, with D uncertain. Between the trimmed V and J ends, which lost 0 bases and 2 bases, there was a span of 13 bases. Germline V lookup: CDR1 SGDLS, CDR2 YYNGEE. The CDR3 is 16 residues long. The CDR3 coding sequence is TGTGCCAGCAGCGTAGGGTCTTCATTCTCCACAGATACGCAGTATTTT. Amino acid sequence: CASSVGSSFSTDTQYF. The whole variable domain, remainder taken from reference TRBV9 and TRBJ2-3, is DSGVTQTPKHLITATGQRVTLRCSPRSGDLSVYWYQQSLDQGLQFLIQYYNGEERAKGNILERFSAQQFPDLHSELNLSSLELGDSALYFCASSVGSSFSTDTQYFGPGTRLTVL.

The CDR3 protein is CAWTRISETGGRGYTF. The CDR3 DNA follows: TGTGCCTGGACTAGGATCTCCGAGACAGGGGGCCGGGGCTACACCTTC. This chain connects TRBV30 to TRBJ1-2; 10 nucleotides align to TRBD1. Per the germline V gene, CDR1 is GTSNPN and CDR2 is SVGIG (reference sequence). V lost 4 bases to trimming and J lost 8 bases; unmatched junction nucleotides: 16. The CDR3 covers 16 residues. The full variable domain, with the rest looked up from reference TRBV30 and TRBJ1-2, is SQTIHQWPATLVQPVGSPLSLECTVEGTSNPNLYWYRQAAGRGLQLLFYSVGIGQISSEVPQNLSASRPQDRQFILSSKKLLLSDSGFYLCAWTRISETGGRGYTFGSGTRLTVV.

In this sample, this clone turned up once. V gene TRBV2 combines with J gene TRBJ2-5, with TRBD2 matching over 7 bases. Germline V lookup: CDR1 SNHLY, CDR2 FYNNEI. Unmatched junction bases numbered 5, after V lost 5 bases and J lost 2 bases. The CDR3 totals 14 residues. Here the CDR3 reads CASSPSGNQETQYF. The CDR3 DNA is TGTGCCAGCAGTCCCAGCGGGAATCAAGAGACCCAGTACTTC.

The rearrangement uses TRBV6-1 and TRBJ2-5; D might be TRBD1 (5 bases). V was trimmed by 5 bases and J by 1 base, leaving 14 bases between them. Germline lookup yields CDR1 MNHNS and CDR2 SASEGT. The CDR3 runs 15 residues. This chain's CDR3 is CASSSDVGAQETQYF. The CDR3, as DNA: TGTGCCAGCAGTTCTGACGTAGGGGCCCAAGAGACCCAGTACTTC.

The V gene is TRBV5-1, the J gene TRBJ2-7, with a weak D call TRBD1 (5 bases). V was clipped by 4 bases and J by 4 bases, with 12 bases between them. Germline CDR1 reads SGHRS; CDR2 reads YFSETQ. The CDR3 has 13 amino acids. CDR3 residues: CASSQAQGYEQYF. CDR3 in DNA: TGCGCCAGCAGCCAGGCCCAGGGTTACGAGCAGTACTTC. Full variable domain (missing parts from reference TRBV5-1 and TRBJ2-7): KAGVTQTPRYLIKTRGQQVTLSCSPISGHRSVSWYQQTPGQGLQFLFEYFSETQRNKGNFPGRFSGRQFSNSRSEMNVSTLELGDSALYLCASSQAQGYEQYFGPGTRLTVT.

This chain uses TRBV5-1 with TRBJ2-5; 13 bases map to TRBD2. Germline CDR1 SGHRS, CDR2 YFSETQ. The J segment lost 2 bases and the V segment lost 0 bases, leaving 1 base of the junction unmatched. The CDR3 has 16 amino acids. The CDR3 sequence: CASSLAGLAGQETQYF. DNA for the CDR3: TGCGCCAGCAGCTTGGCGGGACTAGCGGGGCAAGAGACCCAGTACTTC.